This TCR beta chain was recorded in a study of OX40 agonist ivuxolimab in advanced cancers. Sequencing used immunoSEQ multiplex PCR; TCRdb keeps in-frame clones, though not all of them. The data contain around 110,000 clones, around 93% of them singletons. The ends were cut back, 0 bases at V and 5 bases at J, with 13 bases in the middle. This CDR3 is built from 15 residues. CDR1 is SGHTA and CDR2 is FQGNSA in the germline V gene. The source was CD4+ or CD8+ T cells sorted from blood, collected in a trial of the OX40 agonist ivuxolimab. This sequence was found in an adult with an advanced solid tumor such as melanoma, head and neck, liver or kidney cancer. J is TRBJ1-2 and V is TRBV7-2; a weak D match, TRBD1 (5 bases). CDR3: CASSLAPGVGYGYTF. CDR3 DNA: TGTGCCAGCAGCTTAGCGCCGGGGGTAGGGTATGGCTACACCTTC.